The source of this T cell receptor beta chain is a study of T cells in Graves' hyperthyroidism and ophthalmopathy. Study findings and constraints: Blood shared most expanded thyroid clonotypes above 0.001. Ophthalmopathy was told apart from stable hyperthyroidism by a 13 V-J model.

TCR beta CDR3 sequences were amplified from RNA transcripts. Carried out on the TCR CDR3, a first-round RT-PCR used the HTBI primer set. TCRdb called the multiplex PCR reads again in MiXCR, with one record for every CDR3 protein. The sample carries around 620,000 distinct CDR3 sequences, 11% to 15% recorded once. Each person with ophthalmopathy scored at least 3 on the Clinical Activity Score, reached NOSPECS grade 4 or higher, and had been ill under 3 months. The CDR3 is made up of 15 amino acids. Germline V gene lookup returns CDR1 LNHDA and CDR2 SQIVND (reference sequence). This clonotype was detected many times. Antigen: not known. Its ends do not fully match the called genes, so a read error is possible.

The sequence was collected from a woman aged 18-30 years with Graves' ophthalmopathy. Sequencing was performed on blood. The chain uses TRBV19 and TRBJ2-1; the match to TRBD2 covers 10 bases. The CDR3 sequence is CASSLEASGRFEQFF. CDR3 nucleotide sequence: TGTGCCAGTAGTCTAGAGGCTAGCGGGAGATTCGAGCAGTTCTTC.